The present T cell receptor beta chain was sequenced within a study of cytomegalovirus exposure and HLA in healthy donors. V was clipped by 7 bases and J by 8 bases; unmatched bases: 9. The CDR3 loop spans 15 amino acids. CDR1 and CDR2 from the germline V gene are SGHTA and FQGNSA. 13 Jbeta primers and 60 Vbeta primers were used for the PCR. Using immunoSEQ multiplex PCR, the repertoire was profiled, and TCRdb retains in-frame clones only, with some absent. The sample holds fewer than 110,000 clones; about 80% are singletons and the top ten take 7.8%. Of note for this clone: Its antigen is still unknown.

Findings and limits, study-wide: Highly shared sequence variants in one cluster were likely a sequencing artifact. Specificity for CMV antigens was confirmed in vitro for three of the CMV-associated chains.

Sequencing was performed on PBMCs. The chain joins TRBV7-2 to TRBJ1-4, with 11 bases aligning to TRBD1. The origin of this receptor is a man aged 25-45 years in good health and CMV-seronegative. CDR3 nucleotides: TGTGCCAGCAAACCGGACAGGGGGCGAAGGGAAAAACTGTTTTTT. It translates to CASKPDRGRREKLFF.